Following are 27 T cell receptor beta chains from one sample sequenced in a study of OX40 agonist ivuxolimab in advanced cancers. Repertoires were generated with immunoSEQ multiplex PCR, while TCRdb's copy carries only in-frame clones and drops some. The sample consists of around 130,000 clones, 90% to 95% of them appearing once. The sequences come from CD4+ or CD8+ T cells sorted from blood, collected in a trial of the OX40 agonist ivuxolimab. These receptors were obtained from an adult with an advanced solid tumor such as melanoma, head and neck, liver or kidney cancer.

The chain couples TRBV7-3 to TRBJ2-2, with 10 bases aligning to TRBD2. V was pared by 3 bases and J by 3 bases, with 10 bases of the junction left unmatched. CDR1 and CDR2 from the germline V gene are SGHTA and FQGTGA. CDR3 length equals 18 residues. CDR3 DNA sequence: TGTGCCAGCAGCTTTATAGCGGGAGGCCCTGGGGACACCGGGGAGCTGTTTTTT. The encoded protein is CASSFIAGGPGDTGELFF.

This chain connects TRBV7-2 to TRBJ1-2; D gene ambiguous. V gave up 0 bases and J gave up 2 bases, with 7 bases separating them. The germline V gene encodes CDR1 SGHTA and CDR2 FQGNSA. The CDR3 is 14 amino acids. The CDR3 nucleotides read TGTGCCAGCAGCTTAGCGATGGAGAACTATGGCTACACCTTC. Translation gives CASSLAMENYGYTF.

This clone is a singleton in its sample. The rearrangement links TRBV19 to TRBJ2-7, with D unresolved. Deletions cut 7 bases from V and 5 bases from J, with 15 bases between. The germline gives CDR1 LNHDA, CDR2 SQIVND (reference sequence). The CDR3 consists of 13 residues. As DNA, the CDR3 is TGTGCCAGTACCCTTCGGCATGGAAACGAGCAGTACTTC. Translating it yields CASTLRHGNEQYF.

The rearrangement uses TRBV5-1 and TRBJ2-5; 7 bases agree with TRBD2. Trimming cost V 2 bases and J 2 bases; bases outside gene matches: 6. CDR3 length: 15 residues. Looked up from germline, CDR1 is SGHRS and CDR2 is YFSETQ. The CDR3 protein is CASSLSGAWQETQYF. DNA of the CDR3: TGCGCCAGCAGCTTAAGCGGGGCTTGGCAAGAGACCCAGTACTTC. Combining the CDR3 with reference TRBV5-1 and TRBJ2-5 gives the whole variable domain KAGVTQTPRYLIKTRGQQVTLSCSPISGHRSVSWYQQTPGQGLQFLFEYFSETQRNKGNFPGRFSGRQFSNSRSEMNVSTLELGDSALYLCASSLSGAWQETQYFGPGTRLLVL.

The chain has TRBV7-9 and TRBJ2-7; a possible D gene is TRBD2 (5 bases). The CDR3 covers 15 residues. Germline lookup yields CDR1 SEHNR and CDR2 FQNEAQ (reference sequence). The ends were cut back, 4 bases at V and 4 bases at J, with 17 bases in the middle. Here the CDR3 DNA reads TGTGCCAGCAGCTCTTGGACCGGGATCAAGTACGAGCAGTACTTC. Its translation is CASSSWTGIKYEQYF.

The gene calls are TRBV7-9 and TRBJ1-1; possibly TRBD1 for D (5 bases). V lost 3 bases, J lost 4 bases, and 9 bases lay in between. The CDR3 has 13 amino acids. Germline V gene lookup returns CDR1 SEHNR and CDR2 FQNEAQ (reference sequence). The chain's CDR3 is CASSLGGLTEAFF. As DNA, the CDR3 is TGTGCCAGCAGCTTGGGGGGACTCACTGAAGCTTTCTTT.

As DNA, the CDR3 is TGTGCCAGCAGTTTCGGCCCCCTCGAGCAGTACTTC. Its translation: CASSFGPLEQYF. The genes are TRBV28 and TRBJ2-7; the D is unclear. The V and J ends lost 3 bases and 6 bases respectively, with 9 bases between them. The CDR3 is made up of 12 amino acids. The V gene's germline CDR1 is MDHEN and CDR2 SYDVKM.

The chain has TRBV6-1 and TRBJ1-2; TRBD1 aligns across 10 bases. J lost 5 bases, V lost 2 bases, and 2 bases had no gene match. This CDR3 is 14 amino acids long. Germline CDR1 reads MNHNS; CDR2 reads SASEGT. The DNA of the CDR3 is TGTGCCAGCAGTGAATCGGGACAGGGGTATGGCTACACCTTC. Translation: CASSESGQGYGYTF.

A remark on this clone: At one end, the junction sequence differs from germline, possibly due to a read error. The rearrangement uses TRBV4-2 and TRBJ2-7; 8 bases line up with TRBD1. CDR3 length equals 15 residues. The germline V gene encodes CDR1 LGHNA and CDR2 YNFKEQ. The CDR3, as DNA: TGTGCCAGCAGCACCGGACAGGGCTCCTCCCACGAGCAGTACTTC. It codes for CASSTGQGSSHEQYF.

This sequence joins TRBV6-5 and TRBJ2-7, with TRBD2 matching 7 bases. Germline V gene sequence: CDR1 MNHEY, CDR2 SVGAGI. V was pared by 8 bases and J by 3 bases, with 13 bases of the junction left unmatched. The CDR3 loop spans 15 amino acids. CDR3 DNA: TGTGCCAGCGGCCTCACCACGGGGGGATTCTACGAGCAGTACTTC. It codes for CASGLTTGGFYEQYF.

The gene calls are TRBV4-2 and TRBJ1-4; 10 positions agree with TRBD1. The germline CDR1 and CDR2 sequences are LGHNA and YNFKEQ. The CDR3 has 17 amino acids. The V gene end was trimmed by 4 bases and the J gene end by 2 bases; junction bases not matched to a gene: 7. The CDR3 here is CASSRGQGVVTNEKLFF. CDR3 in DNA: TGTGCCAGCAGCCGAGGACAGGGGGTTGTGACTAATGAAAAACTGTTTTTT.

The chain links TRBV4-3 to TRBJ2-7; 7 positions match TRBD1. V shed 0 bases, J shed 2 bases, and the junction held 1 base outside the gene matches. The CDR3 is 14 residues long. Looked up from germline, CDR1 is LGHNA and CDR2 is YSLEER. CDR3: CASSQDGTAYEQYF. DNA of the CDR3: TGCGCCAGCAGCCAAGACGGGACAGCCTACGAGCAGTACTTC.

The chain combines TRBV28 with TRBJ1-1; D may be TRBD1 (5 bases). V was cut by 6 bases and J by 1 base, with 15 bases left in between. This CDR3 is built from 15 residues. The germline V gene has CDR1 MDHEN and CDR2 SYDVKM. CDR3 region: CASSPNRKKNTEAFF. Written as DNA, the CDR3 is TGTGCCAGCAGCCCAAACAGGAAAAAGAACACTGAAGCTTTCTTT.

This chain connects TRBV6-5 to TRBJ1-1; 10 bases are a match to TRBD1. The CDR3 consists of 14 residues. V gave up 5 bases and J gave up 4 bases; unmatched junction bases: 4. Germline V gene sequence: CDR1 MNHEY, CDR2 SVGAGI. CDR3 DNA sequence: TGTGCCAGCAGTACCCGGACAGGGGGCACTGAAGCTTTCTTT. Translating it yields CASSTRTGGTEAFF.

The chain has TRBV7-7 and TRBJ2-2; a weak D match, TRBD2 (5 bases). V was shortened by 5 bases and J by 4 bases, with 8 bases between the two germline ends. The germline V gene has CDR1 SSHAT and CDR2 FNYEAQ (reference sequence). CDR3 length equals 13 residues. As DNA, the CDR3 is TGTGCCAGCAGCCTAAGCGGCACCGGGGAGCTGTTTTTT. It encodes CASSLSGTGELFF.

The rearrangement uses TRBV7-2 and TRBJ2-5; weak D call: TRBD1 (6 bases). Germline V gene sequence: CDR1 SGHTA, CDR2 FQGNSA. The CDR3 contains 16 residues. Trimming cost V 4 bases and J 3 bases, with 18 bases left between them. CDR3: CASSSNRVPRKETQYF. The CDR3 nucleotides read TGTGCCAGCAGCTCCAACAGGGTCCCAAGAAAAGAGACCCAGTACTTC.

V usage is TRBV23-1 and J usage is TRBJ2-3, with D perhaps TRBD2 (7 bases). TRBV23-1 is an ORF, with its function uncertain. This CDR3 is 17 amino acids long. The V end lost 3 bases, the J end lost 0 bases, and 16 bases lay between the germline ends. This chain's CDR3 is CASSQGGGRGSTDTQYF. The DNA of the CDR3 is TGCGCCAGCAGTCAGGGCGGGGGCAGGGGTAGCACAGATACGCAGTATTTT.

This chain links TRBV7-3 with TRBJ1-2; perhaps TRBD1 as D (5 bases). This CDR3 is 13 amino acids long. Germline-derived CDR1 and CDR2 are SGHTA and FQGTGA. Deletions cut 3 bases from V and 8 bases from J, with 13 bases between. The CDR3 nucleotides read TGTGCCAGCAGCTTGGCAGGGCTCAACGGCTACACCTTC. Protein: CASSLAGLNGYTF. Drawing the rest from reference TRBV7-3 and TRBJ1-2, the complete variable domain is GAGVSQTPSNKVTEKGKYVELRCDPISGHTALYWYRQSLGQGPEFLIYFQGTGAADDSGLPNDRFFAVRPEGSVSTLKIQRTERGDSAVYLCASSLAGLNGYTFGSGTRLTVV.

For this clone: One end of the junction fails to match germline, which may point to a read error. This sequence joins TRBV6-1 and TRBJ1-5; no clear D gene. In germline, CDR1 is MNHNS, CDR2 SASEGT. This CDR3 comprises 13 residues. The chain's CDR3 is CASSEAPAALGLF. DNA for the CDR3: TGTGCCAGCAGTGAAGCGCCGGCAGCTCTAGGCCTCTTT.

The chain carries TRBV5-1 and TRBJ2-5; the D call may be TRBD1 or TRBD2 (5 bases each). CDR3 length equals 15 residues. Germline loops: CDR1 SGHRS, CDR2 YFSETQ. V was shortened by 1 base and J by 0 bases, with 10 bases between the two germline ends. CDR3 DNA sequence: TGCGCCAGCAGCTTGAACGGGGCGTACCAAGAGACCCAGTACTTC. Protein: CASSLNGAYQETQYF.

The chain's CDR3 is CASALRRGYTEAFF. The CDR3 nucleotides are TGTGCCAGCGCCCTTCGGAGGGGCTATACTGAAGCTTTCTTT. V gene TRBV28 combines with J gene TRBJ1-1, with a tentative D call TRBD1 (5 bases). Germline-derived CDR1 and CDR2 are MDHEN and SYDVKM. Trimming pared 8 bases from V and 5 bases from J, leaving 18 bases between. This CDR3 contains 14 residues.

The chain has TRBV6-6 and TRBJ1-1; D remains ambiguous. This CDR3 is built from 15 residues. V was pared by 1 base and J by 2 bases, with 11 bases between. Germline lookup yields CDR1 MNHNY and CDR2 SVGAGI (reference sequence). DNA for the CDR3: TGTGCCAGCAGTTACTTTGGACGGACTAACACTGAAGCTTTCTTT. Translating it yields CASSYFGRTNTEAFF.

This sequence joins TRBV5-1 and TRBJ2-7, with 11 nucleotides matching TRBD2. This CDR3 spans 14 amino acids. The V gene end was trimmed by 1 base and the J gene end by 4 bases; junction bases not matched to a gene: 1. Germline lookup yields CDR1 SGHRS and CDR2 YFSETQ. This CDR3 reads CASSLIAGGYEQYF. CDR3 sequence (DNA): TGCGCCAGCAGCTTGATAGCGGGAGGGTACGAGCAGTACTTC. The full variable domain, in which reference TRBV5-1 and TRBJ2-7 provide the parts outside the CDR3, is KAGVTQTPRYLIKTRGQQVTLSCSPISGHRSVSWYQQTPGQGLQFLFEYFSETQRNKGNFPGRFSGRQFSNSRSEMNVSTLELGDSALYLCASSLIAGGYEQYFGPGTRLTVT.

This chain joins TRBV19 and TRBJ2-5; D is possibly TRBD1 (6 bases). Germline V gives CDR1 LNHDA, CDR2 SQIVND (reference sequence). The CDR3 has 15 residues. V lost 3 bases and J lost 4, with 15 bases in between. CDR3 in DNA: TGTGCCAGTAGTATGGGGGCGGGCACCGGAGAGACCCAGTACTTC. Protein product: CASSMGAGTGETQYF.

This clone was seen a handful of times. This CDR3 is CASVRQYNQPQHF. The CDR3, as DNA: TGTGCCAGCGTCAGGCAGTACAATCAGCCCCAGCATTTT. The chain couples TRBV2 to TRBJ1-5; D is ambiguous. This CDR3 has 13 amino acids. Trimming cost V 8 bases and J 3 bases, with 11 bases left between them. Germline V CDR1 and CDR2: SNHLY, FYNNEI.

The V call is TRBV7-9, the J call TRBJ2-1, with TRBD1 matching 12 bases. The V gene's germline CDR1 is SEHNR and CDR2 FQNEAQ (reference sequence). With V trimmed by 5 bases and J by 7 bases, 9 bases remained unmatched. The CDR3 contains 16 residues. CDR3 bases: TGTGCCAGCAGCCTTGGATGGGACAGGGGGCTGAATGAGCAGTTCTTC. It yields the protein CASSLGWDRGLNEQFF.

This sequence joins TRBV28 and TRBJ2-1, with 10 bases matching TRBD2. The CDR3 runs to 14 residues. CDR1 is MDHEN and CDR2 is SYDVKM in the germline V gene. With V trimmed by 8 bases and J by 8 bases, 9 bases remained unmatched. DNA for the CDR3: TGTGCCAGCGACCTAGCGGGGGAGGGAGATGAGCAGTTCTTC. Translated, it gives CASDLAGEGDEQFF. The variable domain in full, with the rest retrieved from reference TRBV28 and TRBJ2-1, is DVKVTQSSRYLVKRTGEKVFLECVQDMDHENMFWYRQDPGLGLRLIYFSYDVKMKEKGDIPEGYSVSREKKERFSLILESASTNQTSMYLCASDLAGEGDEQFFGPGTRLTVL.